Listed below are T cell receptor beta chains from one sample, sequenced in a study of CD8+CD57+ T cells in acquired aplastic anemia. TCRdb used MiXCR to reprocess the reads, holding one entry per CDR3 protein. Of under 350,000 distinct CDR3 sequences detected, roughly 53% appear once; the ten largest clones hold 1% to 1.5%. Sample: sorted CD4+, CD8+, or CD8+CD57+ T cells (not recorded which) from PBMCs. The origin of the receptors is a human donor with aplastic anemia. Both conserved end residues are part of each CDR3. A D gene is named only where the DNA matches it firmly. Expanded clones are given a class, and other clones once, few, many or no size at all.

J gene,D gene,clone size,V gene,CDR3 protein,CDR3 DNA
TRBJ2-1,-,-,TRBV20-1,CSARYPFWNEQFF,TGCAGTGCCAGATATCCCTTCTGGAATGAGCAGTTCTTC
TRBJ1-1,TRBD1,few,TRBV7-9,CASSKTGGVDEAFF,TGTGCCAGCAGCAAGACAGGGGGCGTGGATGAAGCTTTCTTT
TRBJ1-5,-,few,TRBV19,CASSILEGGQPQHF,TGTGCCAGTAGTATTCTGGAAGGGGGGCAGCCCCAGCATTTT
TRBJ2-5,-,many,TRBV7-9,CASSPGVGEQETQYF,TGTGCCAGCAGCCCCGGGGTTGGGGAGCAAGAGACCCAGTACTTC
TRBJ2-3,TRBD2,-,TRBV20-1,CSARTRTSGSSDTQYF,TGCAGTGCTAGGACTCGGACTAGCGGGAGTTCGGATACGCAGTATTTT
TRBJ2-1,-,-,TRBV5-4,CASSSGGNSYNEQCF,TGTGCCAGCAGCTCTGGAGGGAACTCCTACAATGAGCAGTGCTTC
TRBJ2-1,TRBD2,many,TRBV25-1,CASSEPSGRAANEQFF,TGTGCCAGCAGTGAGCCTAGCGGGAGGGCCGCCAATGAGCAGTTCTTC
TRBJ2-1,TRBD1,-,TRBV19,CASSTNRGRNEQFF,TGTGCCAGTAGTACAAACAGGGGGCGGAATGAGCAGTTCTTC
TRBJ2-3,-,many,TRBV2,CASSENGVTDTQYF,TGTGCCAGCAGTGAGAACGGGGTGACAGATACGCAGTATTTT
TRBJ2-1,TRBD2,many,TRBV11-3,CASSLVGGAGVYNEQFF,TGTGCCAGCAGCTTAGTAGGGGGAGCGGGAGTTTACAATGAGCAGTTCTTC
TRBJ1-1,-,few,TRBV19,CASSIGSGRDTEAFF,TGTGCCAGTAGTATAGGATCGGGGCGGGACACTGAAGCTTTCTTT
TRBJ1-1,-,many,TRBV13,CASSWVLTEAFF,TGTGCCAGCAGCTGGGTGCTCACTGAAGCTTTCTTT
TRBJ1-1,-,-,TRBV20-1,CSAHPTGLMGTEAFF,TGCAGTGCTCACCCGACGGGCCTAATGGGCACTGAAGCTTTCTTT
TRBJ1-1,-,-,TRBV30,CAWSTGGAGNTEAFF,TGTGCCTGGAGTACTGGTGGGGCGGGGAACACTGAAGCTTTCTTT
TRBJ2-6,-,many,TRBV20-1,CSAWVGYSGANVLTF,TGCAGTGCCTGGGTCGGCTACTCTGGGGCCAACGTCCTGACTTTC
TRBJ2-7,-,-,TRBV24-1,CATSDSGTDTTWQYF,TGTGCCACCAGTGATTCGGGGACGGACACTACCTGGCAGTACTTC
TRBJ1-4,TRBD1,once,TRBV20-1,CSAYRDRPEKLFF,TGCAGTGCCTACCGGGACAGACCTGAAAAACTGTTTTTT
TRBJ1-1,-,-,TRBV25-1,CASSGLQGGSTEAFF,TGTGCCAGCAGTGGCCTTCAGGGCGGGAGCACTGAAGCTTTCTTT
TRBJ1-2,-,-,TRBV7-2,CASSLEGGLLYGYTF,TGTGCCAGCAGCTTAGAAGGGGGGCTCCTCTATGGCTACACCTTC
TRBJ2-1,-,-,TRBV19,CASTPSWTYNEQFF,TGTGCCAGTACCCCGAGCTGGACCTACAATGAGCAGTTCTTC
TRBJ1-5,-,-,TRBV19,CASSLPMGHWPQHF,TGTGCCAGTAGTCTTCCCATGGGCCATTGGCCCCAGCATTTT
TRBJ2-7,-,-,TRBV9,CASSVDSQAYEQYF,TGTGCCAGCAGCGTAGATTCTCAGGCCTACGAGCAGTACTTC
TRBJ1-4,TRBD1,-,TRBV10-3,CASSRDSLEKLFF,TGTGCCAGCAGCCGGGACAGTCTGGAAAAACTGTTTTTT
TRBJ1-5,TRBD1,many,TRBV6-2/TRBV6-3,CASSSLQGAVNQPQHF,TGTGCCAGCAGTTCGCTACAGGGGGCAGTCAATCAGCCCCAGCATTTT
TRBJ2-5,TRBD1,-,TRBV5-1,CASSLYQRHDPGQQGTQYF,TGTGCCAGCAGCTTGTATCAAAGGCACGACCCGGGACAGCAAGGGACCCAGTACTTC
TRBJ1-4,-,-,TRBV7-2,CASSLAREKLFF,TGTGCCAGCAGCTTAGCCAGGGAAAAACTGTTTTTT
TRBJ1-1,-,many,TRBV5-6,CASSFRNTRGAFF,TGTGCCAGCAGCTTTCGAAACACGCGAGGAGCTTTCTTT
TRBJ1-2,-,-,TRBV6-2/TRBV6-3,CASSLTRDGYGYTF,TGTGCCAGCAGCTTGACGAGGGATGGTTACGGCTACACCTTC
TRBJ1-2,TRBD1,many,TRBV29-1,CSVAGQGFGYTF,TGCAGCGTGGCGGGACAGGGGTTTGGCTACACCTTC
TRBJ2-3,-,few,TRBV10-1,CASSEAAGDTQYF,TGCGCCAGCAGTGAGGCCGCGGGAGATACGCAGTATTTT
TRBJ1-2,TRBD1,-,TRBV7-9,CASSFSQGDYGYTF,TGTGCCAGCAGCTTTTCACAGGGGGACTATGGCTACACCTTC
TRBJ2-1,TRBD1,-,TRBV10-1,CASSEGSGQAYNEQFF,TGCGCCAGCAGTGAAGGTTCAGGACAGGCCTACAATGAGCAGTTCTTC
TRBJ2-3,TRBD2,-,TRBV12-3/TRBV12-4,CASSETSGRLNEQYF,TGTGCCAGCAGCGAGACTAGCGGGAGGTTAAATGAGCAGTATTTT
TRBJ2-3,TRBD2,many,TRBV20-1,CSAKTSGGNTDTQYF,TGCAGTGCTAAGACTAGCGGGGGTAACACAGATACGCAGTATTTT
TRBJ1-1,TRBD1,many,TRBV2,CASSVPGQVFEAFF,TGTGCCAGCAGCGTCCCGGGACAGGTCTTTGAAGCTTTCTTT
TRBJ1-1,TRBD1,-,TRBV9,CASLRGNTETFF,TGTGCCAGTCTCAGGGGGAACACTGAAACTTTCTTT
TRBJ2-3,TRBD1,many,TRBV6-6,CASSLHPGQGLTDTQYF,TGTGCCAGCAGCCTCCACCCGGGACAGGGGCTCACAGATACGCAGTATTTT
TRBJ1-5,-,-,TRBV5-1,CASSLAMGTVVGQPQHF,TGCGCCAGCAGCTTGGCCATGGGGACTGTTGTTGGTCAGCCCCAGCATTTT
TRBJ1-2,-,-,TRBV4-2,CASSQGGLPIYGYTF,TGTGCCAGCAGCCAAGGGGGCTTACCGATCTATGGCTACACCTTC
TRBJ1-2,-,-,TRBV7-8,CASSYSNYRAHPNYGYTF,TGTGCCAGCAGTTACTCGAACTACAGGGCACACCCTAACTATGGCTACACCTTC
TRBJ1-3,TRBD1,many,TRBV10-3,CAISEQGANTIYF,TGTGCCATCAGTGAGCAGGGGGCAAACACCATATATTTT
TRBJ2-5,TRBD2,-,TRBV7-9,CASSRGLAGRQETQYF,TGTGCTAGCAGCCGCGGGCTAGCGGGACGCCAAGAGACCCAGTACTTC
TRBJ2-7,-,-,TRBV2,CASSSGLVTREQYF,TGTGCCAGCAGTTCCGGCCTGGTCACTCGGGAGCAGTACTTC
TRBJ2-3,-,-,TRBV7-6,CASSLARGDTQYF,TGTGCCAGCAGCTTAGCGCGGGGAGATACGCAGTATTTT
TRBJ1-6,-,-,TRBV19,CASSIGRQGTLSPLHF,TGTGCCAGTAGTATCGGTAGGCAGGGGACATTGTCACCCCTCCACTTT
TRBJ1-1,-,many,TRBV27,CASSLDRKTEAFF,TGTGCCAGCAGTTTAGACAGGAAGACTGAAGCTTTCTTT
TRBJ2-5,-,-,TRBV4-1,CASSARGAETQYF,TGCGCCAGCAGCGCTCGGGGGGCGGAGACCCAGTACTTC
TRBJ2-3,TRBD2,many,TRBV5-1,CASSPGLAGSSDTQYF,TGCGCCAGCAGCCCCGGACTAGCGGGATCGTCAGATACGCAGTATTTT
TRBJ1-5,TRBD1,few,TRBV29-1,CSVAHTGQGDQPQHF,TGCAGCGTCGCGCACACGGGACAGGGTGATCAGCCCCAGCATTTT
TRBJ1-3,-,many,TRBV20-1,CSATEFPTVPSGNTIYF,TGCAGTGCTACAGAGTTCCCGACAGTTCCGTCCGGAAACACCATATATTTT